This T cell receptor (beta chain) was sequenced for a study of technical replicates of blood from a few donors. CDR1 and CDR2 from the germline V gene are MNHNY and SVGAGI (reference sequence). The CDR3 is made up of 16 amino acids. V was clipped by 4 bases and J by 0 bases; unmatched bases: 7. Here immunoSEQ multiplex PCR was the method, and the copy in TCRdb shows in-frame clones only, minus some. The sample gives 9,500 to 15,000 clones, 60% to 85% of which show up once; 14% to 15% is in the top ten. The chain links TRBV6-6 to TRBJ2-5; 8 positions match TRBD1. The sequencing sample was made of PBMCs. The receptor was isolated from a human donor in good health. CDR3 region: CASSSTTGAYQETQYF. Written as DNA, the CDR3 is TGTGCCAGCAGTTCCACGACAGGGGCCTACCAAGAGACCCAGTACTTC.